This entry is about one TCR beta chain. The germline CDR1 and CDR2 sequences are SGHTS and YDEGEE. CDR3 length: 14 residues. Deletions cut 0 bases from V and 5 bases from J, with 11 bases between. The data belong to a study of shared clonotypes between healthy human individuals. Whole-study context: There were three CD4 naive, three CD4 memory, two CD8 naive and one CD8 memory plates per donor.

Deep-level assay runs were performed. The data were produced by immunoSEQ multiplex PCR, yet TCRdb's version contains in-frame clones alone and is incomplete. The sample consists of around 1.4 million clones, just under 99% of them appearing once. The TCR comes from a man aged 25 to 40 in good health. The specimen was naive CD4+ T cells sorted from blood. Subset meaning: CD45RA+ positively selected. The chain couples TRBV5-8 to TRBJ1-2; D gene ambiguous. CDR3 region: CASSLVGTPYGYTF. CDR3 nucleotides: TGTGCCAGCAGCTTGGTAGGCACACCATATGGCTACACCTTC.